Included here is one T cell receptor (beta chain) sequence, with context. The method was immunoSEQ multiplex PCR; TCRdb's version includes in-frame clones alone and lacks a portion of them. The table records millions of clones, about 95% of them present only once. The CDR3 loop spans 16 amino acids. The germline gives CDR1 SEHNR, CDR2 FQNEAQ (reference sequence). Deletions cut 4 bases from V and 0 bases from J, with 15 bases between. The source of the sample is a study of shared clonotypes between healthy human individuals. Positive CCR7 selection of CD45RO-negative cells yielded the naive CD8 cells, and terminally differentiated effector memory CD45RA+ cells were excluded.

The V and J genes are TRBV7-9 and TRBJ1-2; D is uncertain. Sequences were obtained from naive CD8+ T cells sorted from blood. This receptor was obtained from a man between 18 and 29 years old in good health. In DNA, the CDR3 is TGTGCCAGCAGCTCCCCGCCGGACGGTACTAACTATGGCTACACCTTC. Protein: CASSSPPDGTNYGYTF.